The T cell receptor beta chain under discussion was sequenced for a study of blood T cell repertoires in COVID-19. Overall study context: Specimens from acute and convalescent COVID-19 originated in the United States, Italy and Spain. Nucleic acid was either cDNA or gDNA, and it came from T cells, B-cell-depleted T cells, or PBMCs.

Under the authors' procedure: Estimation of nucleated cell counts was performed using reference gene primer amplification. Only in-frame clones appear in the TCRdb table, and some are missing; sequencing was by immunoSEQ multiplex PCR. V and J calls and clone size follow that table, whereas D and trimming were derived from the DNA. Of some 100,000 clones detected, 90% appear once; the ten largest clones hold over 4.5%. This clonotype was sampled from a man aged 45-60 years with acute or convalescent COVID-19. Material for sequencing was peripheral blood.

The CDR3 is CASSFPHWERGMNTEAFF. The CDR3 nucleotides are TGTGCCAGCAGCTTCCCTCATTGGGAAAGGGGCATGAACACTGAAGCTTTCTTT. The V call is TRBV13, the J call TRBJ1-1, with D possibly being TRBD1 (5 bases). Per the germline V gene, CDR1 is PRHDT and CDR2 is FYEKMQ (reference sequence). CDR3 size: 18 residues. The V and J ends lost 3 bases and 0 bases respectively, with 20 bases between them.